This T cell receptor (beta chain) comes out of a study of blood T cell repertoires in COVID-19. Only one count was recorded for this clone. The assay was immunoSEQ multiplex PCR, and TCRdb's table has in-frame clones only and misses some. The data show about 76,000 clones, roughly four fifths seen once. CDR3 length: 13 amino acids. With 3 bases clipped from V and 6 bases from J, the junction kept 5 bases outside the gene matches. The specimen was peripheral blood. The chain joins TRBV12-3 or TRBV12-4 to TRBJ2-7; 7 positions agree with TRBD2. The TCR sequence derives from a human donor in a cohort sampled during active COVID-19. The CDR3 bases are TGTGCCAGCAGTTTGGGGGGGGAAAGCGAGCAGTACTTC. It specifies CASSLGGESEQYF.